The clone carrying this T cell receptor beta chain was picked up a small number of times. Its target is unknown. The sample belongs to a study of CD8 T cells in ankylosing spondylitis. Library preparation for TCR beta used quantitative 5'-RACE with molecular barcodes. TCRdb fed the 5' RACE reads into MiXCR, producing one record per CDR3 protein. The sample yields roughly 370,000 distinct CDR3 sequences, 20% to 25% seen once. General study points: Significant enrichment of disease-linked clones was reportedly seen in matched ankylosing spondylitis synovial fluid. There was a TCR beta motif, made of eight highly homologous variants, that appeared characteristic of ankylosing spondylitis blood. Disease-linked clones were CD8+ and relatively rare in peripheral blood. There were earlier reports of some motif variants in reactive arthritis synovial fluid and blood.

What was sequenced was blood, either unsorted or a sorted T cell fraction (not recorded which). This clonotype was obtained from a male donor with ankylosing spondylitis.

In DNA form, the CDR3 reads TGTGCCAGCAGCTTAGGACGGAACTCCTACGAGCAGTACTTC. Translated, it gives CASSLGRNSYEQYF. The chain recombines TRBV11-2 with TRBJ2-7; D not certain. Between the trimmed V and J ends, which lost 1 base and 0 bases, there was a span of 7 bases. Germline V gene data show CDR1 as SGHAT and CDR2 as FQNNGV. The CDR3 is 14 residues long.